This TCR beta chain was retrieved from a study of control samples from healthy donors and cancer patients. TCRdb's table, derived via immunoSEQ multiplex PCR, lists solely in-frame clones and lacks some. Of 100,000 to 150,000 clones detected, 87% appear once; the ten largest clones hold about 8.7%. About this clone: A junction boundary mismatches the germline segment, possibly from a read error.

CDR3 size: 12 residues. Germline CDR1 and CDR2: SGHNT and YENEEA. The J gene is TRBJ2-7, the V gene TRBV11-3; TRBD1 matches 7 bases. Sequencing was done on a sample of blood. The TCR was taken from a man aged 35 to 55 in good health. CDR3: CASRESHGTVNF. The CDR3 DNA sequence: TGTGCCAGCAGAGAGTCACACGGGACAGTTAACTTC.